One sample yielded the 15 T cell receptor beta chains listed below, sequenced in a study of identical twins. TCRdb analysed the 5' RACE reads with MiXCR anew, one entry per CDR3 protein. The sample shows approximately 530,000 distinct CDR3 sequences, 20% to 25% of them seen only once. The same data also contributed to another study, on yellow fever vaccine responses in identical twins.

The sequenced material came from CD4+ T cells sorted from blood. The receptor set was obtained from a woman under 30 in good health.

This clonotype appeared a single time. CDR3 DNA sequence: TGCAGTGCTAGAGATTTCCACTCTGGGGCCAACGTCCTGACTTTC. It codes for CSARDFHSGANVLTF. V usage is TRBV20-1 and J usage is TRBJ2-6, with no clear D. The V gene lost 0 bases and the J gene lost 0 bases, with 6 bases spanning the gap. The CDR3 spans 15 residues. Germline CDR1 is DFQATT and CDR2 is SNEGSKA (reference sequence).

The gene calls are TRBV3-1 and TRBJ2-1; maybe TRBD2 (5 bases). The V and J ends lost 1 base and 5 bases respectively, with 12 bases between them. Germline V gene sequence: CDR1 LGHDT, CDR2 YNNKEL (reference sequence). This CDR3 is built from 15 residues. Here the CDR3 DNA reads TGTGCCAGCAGCCAAGGGGATCTAGCCAACAATGAGCAGTTCTTC. It codes for CASSQGDLANNEQFF.

This chain connects TRBV4-1 to TRBJ1-1; TRBD1 might be the D (6 bases). Germline values: CDR1 MGHRA, CDR2 YSYEKL. The CDR3 has 13 amino acids. Trimming cost V 1 base and J 4 bases, with 7 bases left between them. The CDR3 region is CASSQVRGTEAFF. The CDR3 DNA reads TGCGCCAGCAGCCAAGTCAGGGGCACTGAAGCTTTCTTT.

This clonotype has just a few counts. This chain connects TRBV29-1 to TRBJ2-5; D ambiguous. The V end was cut by 7 bases, the J end by 1 base, with 25 bases between. Germline V gene lookup returns CDR1 SQVTM and CDR2 ANQGSEA. This CDR3 is 17 amino acids long. The CDR3 reads CSAISGESRNSQETQYF. The CDR3 bases are TGCAGCGCTATTTCGGGCGAGTCGCGGAACAGCCAAGAGACCCAGTACTTC.

This clonotype appeared a few times. The CDR3 loop is CSPSGTVERETQYF. CDR3 coding DNA: TGCAGCCCCTCCGGGACTGTCGAGAGGGAGACCCAGTACTTC. The chain combines TRBV29-1 with TRBJ2-5; weak D call: TRBD2 (6 bases). Trimming removed 8 bases at V and 5 bases at J, with 21 bases between. Per germline, CDR1 SQVTM and CDR2 ANQGSEA. The CDR3 covers 14 residues.

J is TRBJ2-1 and V is TRBV6-1; D gene ambiguous. The length of the CDR3 is 15 residues. Germline V gives CDR1 MNHNS, CDR2 SASEGT. Deletions cut 8 bases from V and 2 bases from J, with 16 bases between. For the CDR3, the DNA is TGTGCCAGCCACCCCCCAGGAGAACCCTACAATGAGCAGTTCTTC. Protein: CASHPPGEPYNEQFF.

This clonotype was counted a few times. This chain's CDR3 is CASSYRDSTGELFF. CDR3 in DNA: TGCGCCAGCAGCTACCGGGACTCCACCGGGGAGCTGTTTTTT. The chain joins TRBV5-1 to TRBJ2-2; a possible D gene is TRBD2 (6 bases). Germline CDR1 reads SGHRS; CDR2 reads YFSETQ. V gave up 3 bases and J gave up 4 bases, with 10 bases separating them. There are 14 residues in the CDR3.

The rearrangement joins TRBV29-1 to TRBJ2-3; 7 nucleotides agree with TRBD2. The CDR3 covers 13 residues. J was trimmed by 1 base and V by 7 bases; bases with no gene match: 5. The germline gives CDR1 SQVTM, CDR2 ANQGSEA. The CDR3 sequence: CSAWEGGTDTQYF. CDR3 nucleotides: TGCAGCGCATGGGAGGGAGGCACAGATACGCAGTATTTT.

This clonotype was seen a few times. This sequence joins TRBV5-1 and TRBJ2-1, with D perhaps TRBD2 (6 bases). V was trimmed by 4 bases and J by 4 bases, leaving 15 bases between them. The germline CDR1 and CDR2 sequences are SGHRS and YFSETQ. There are 15 residues in the CDR3. CDR3 amino acids: CASSMAEGMYNEQFF. CDR3 DNA: TGCGCCAGCAGCATGGCGGAGGGGATGTACAATGAGCAGTTCTTC.

This clonotype has at least ten counts. The V call is TRBV12-3 or TRBV12-4, the J call TRBJ1-1; tentatively, D is TRBD1 (5 bases). The ends were cut back, 1 base at V and 4 bases at J, with 7 bases in the middle. This CDR3 region has 13 residues. The CDR3 sequence is CASSLGGGTEAFF. The CDR3 bases are TGTGCCAGCAGTTTAGGGGGGGGCACTGAAGCTTTCTTT.

The chain combines TRBV20-1 with TRBJ2-1, with 7 bases matching TRBD2. V shed 5 bases, J shed 4 bases, and the junction held 5 bases outside the gene matches. The CDR3 runs to 13 residues. Germline-derived CDR1 and CDR2 are DFQATT and SNEGSKA (reference sequence). This CDR3 is CSAPGGSYNEQFF. The CDR3 nucleotides read TGCAGTGCTCCCGGGGGGAGTTACAATGAGCAGTTCTTC.

CDR3 sequence: CASSLALAATQETQYF. In DNA, the CDR3 is TGTGCCAGCAGCTTGGCGCTAGCAGCGACCCAAGAGACCCAGTACTTC. The chain links TRBV5-8 to TRBJ2-5; possibly TRBD2 for D (5 bases). CDR1 SGHTS and CDR2 YDEGEE come from the germline V gene. The CDR3 length is 16 residues. Trimming took off 0 bases at V and 1 base at J, with 13 bases between the two ends.

This clonotype was detected a few times. The rearrangement links TRBV29-1 to TRBJ2-3; 8 positions agree with TRBD2. The CDR3 contains 15 residues. V shed 4 bases, J shed 4 bases, and the junction held 10 bases outside the gene matches. Germline V gene data show CDR1 as SQVTM and CDR2 as ANQGSEA. The DNA of the CDR3 is TGCAGCGTTGGGAGAGACGGAGCGGGAGCAGATACGCAGTATTTT. Residues: CSVGRDGAGADTQYF.

This rearrangement joins TRBV12-3 or TRBV12-4 to TRBJ1-2; D gene uncertain. The CDR3 totals 14 residues. Trimming shortened V by 5 bases and J by 8 bases, and 18 bases separated the two germline ends. CDR3 sequence: CASSTSVRVGGYTF. CDR3 sequence (DNA): TGTGCCAGCAGTACCTCGGTGAGGGTGGGCGGCTACACCTTC.

This clonotype was counted a few times. V is TRBV6-2 or TRBV6-3 and J is TRBJ2-1; D may be TRBD1 (6 bases). Per the germline V gene, CDR1 is MNHEY and CDR2 is SVGEGT. V lost 7 bases, J lost 5 bases, and 15 bases lay in between. The CDR3 contains 14 residues. CDR3 sequence reads: CASKRGGINNEQFF. The CDR3 bases are TGTGCCAGCAAACGAGGGGGAATAAACAATGAGCAGTTCTTC.